A selection of T cell receptor beta chains follows, all from one sample in a study of T-cell memory formation after mild COVID-19. MiXCR, run by TCRdb on the 5' RACE reads, gives a single entry per CDR3 protein. The sample holds 400,000 to 500,000 distinct CDR3 sequences, 20% seen once. The sequenced sample consisted of PBMCs or a T cell subset sorted from them (not recorded which). These receptors were collected from an adult woman who had mild COVID-19 (a few samples of this study predate the infection). Cell type and time point are not known. Each CDR3 is given with its conserved first and last residue. The order of the fields is V gene, D gene, clone size, J gene, CDR3 protein, CDR3 DNA. A D gene is named only where the DNA matches it firmly. Size is stated for part of the rows, as once, few or many counts, or as a class when the clone is expanded.

>TRBV12-3/TRBV12-4|NA|NA|TRBJ2-1
CASSIGGWNEQFF
TGTGCCAGCAGCATAGGGGGGTGGAATGAGCAGTTCTTC
>TRBV5-1|NA|many|TRBJ2-5
CASSFTRGQETQYF
TGCGCCAGCAGCTTTACCAGGGGCCAAGAGACCCAGTACTTC
>TRBV25-1|NA|NA|TRBJ2-7
CASSEYGRNDEQYF
TGTGCCAGCAGTGAATACGGCCGGAACGACGAGCAGTACTTC
>TRBV27|TRBD1|NA|TRBJ2-2
CASSLDRDRELFF
TGTGCCAGCAGTTTGGACAGGGATCGGGAGCTGTTTTTT
>TRBV12-3/TRBV12-4|NA|few|TRBJ1-1
CASIPKGGLDTEAFF
TGTGCCAGCATCCCCAAAGGGGGGCTTGATACTGAAGCTTTCTTT
>TRBV20-1|NA|few|TRBJ1-5
CSAVGAGSQPQHF
TGCAGTGCCGTGGGGGCAGGGAGTCAGCCCCAGCATTTT
>TRBV6-1|TRBD1|few|TRBJ1-4
CASSDRLSGGYEKLFF
TGTGCCAGCAGTGATAGGCTCTCAGGGGGCTATGAAAAACTGTTTTTT
>TRBV5-8|TRBD1|few|TRBJ2-5
CASSLTGTGAPLETQYF
TGTGCCAGCAGCTTAACCGGGACAGGGGCCCCTCTAGAGACCCAGTACTTC
>TRBV4-1|TRBD2|few|TRBJ2-7
CASSQVLAVSSYEQYF
TGCGCCAGCAGCCAAGTTCTAGCGGTGAGCTCCTACGAGCAGTACTTC
>TRBV7-9|TRBD2|many|TRBJ2-1
CASRAGTSGYNEQFF
TGTGCCAGCAGAGCCGGGACTAGCGGTTACAATGAGCAGTTCTTC
>TRBV5-1|NA|few|TRBJ2-7
CASSTGDPGQYEQYF
TGCGCCAGCAGCACCGGGGACCCGGGACAATACGAGCAGTACTTC
>TRBV7-9|NA|NA|TRBJ1-2
CASSLNSINYGYTF
TGTGCCAGCAGCTTAAACAGTATTAACTATGGCTACACCTTC
>TRBV12-3/TRBV12-4|NA|few|TRBJ2-3
CASSPPEGGTDTQYF
TGTGCCAGCAGCCCTCCCGAGGGCGGCACAGATACGCAGTATTTT
>TRBV10-3|NA|few|TRBJ1-4
CAISETHGRENEKLFF
TGTGCCATCAGTGAGACTCATGGCAGGGAAAATGAAAAACTGTTTTTT
>TRBV2|TRBD1|NA|TRBJ1-1
CASSVTGGTEAFF
TGTGCCAGCAGTGTTACAGGGGGCACTGAAGCTTTCTTT
>TRBV3-1|TRBD2|NA|TRBJ2-7
CASSHTSGGYEQYF
TGTGCCAGCAGCCATACTAGCGGGGGTTACGAGCAGTACTTC
>TRBV27|NA|few|TRBJ2-1
CASSFQQIYNEQFF
TGTGCCAGCAGTTTCCAACAGATATACAATGAGCAGTTCTTC
>TRBV6-5|NA|NA|TRBJ1-5
CASQAGEGQPQHF
TGTGCCAGCCAGGCGGGGGAGGGCCAGCCCCAGCATTTT
>TRBV20-1|TRBD2|few|TRBJ2-3
CRRGGSTDTQYF
TGCAGACGCGGGGGTAGCACAGATACGCAGTATTTT
>TRBV6-5|NA|NA|TRBJ1-1
CASSYSWKGANTEAFF
TGTGCCAGCAGTTACTCGTGGAAGGGAGCGAACACTGAAGCTTTCTTT
>TRBV7-8|NA|NA|TRBJ2-1
CASSVRWESSYNEQFF
TGTGCCAGCAGCGTGCGTTGGGAGAGCTCCTACAATGAGCAGTTCTTC
>TRBV18|NA|NA|TRBJ1-1
CASSPLPTNTEAFF
TGTGCCAGCTCACCACTCCCGACGAACACTGAAGCTTTCTTT
>TRBV29-1|NA|NA|TRBJ2-7
CSVERGTQYF
TGCAGCGTTGAAAGGGGGACGCAGTACTTC
>TRBV21-1|NA|few|TRBJ2-1
CASSRLTGPLHNEQFF
TGTGCCAGCAGCCGGCTGACAGGACCCTTACACAATGAGCAGTTCTTC
>TRBV20-1|NA|NA|TRBJ2-7
CSASVQSSGEQYF
TGCAGTGCTAGTGTTCAGTCCTCCGGCGAGCAGTACTTC
>TRBV6-2/TRBV6-3|TRBD1|few|TRBJ2-7
CASSYFRDRPTYEQYF
TGTGCCAGCAGTTACTTCCGGGACAGGCCGACCTACGAGCAGTACTTC
>TRBV6-2/TRBV6-3|NA|NA|TRBJ1-2
CASSYSGANYGYTF
TGTGCCAGCAGCTATAGTGGAGCTAACTATGGCTACACCTTC
>TRBV4-2|NA|few|TRBJ2-1
CASSRNAYNEQFF
TGTGCCAGCAGCCGCAACGCCTACAATGAGCAGTTCTTC
>TRBV29-1|TRBD1|NA|TRBJ1-2
CSVEGQYASNYGYTF
TGCAGCGTTGAGGGACAGTACGCTTCTAACTATGGCTACACCTTC
>TRBV12-3/TRBV12-4|TRBD1|NA|TRBJ2-7
CASSFVGQGTYEQYF
TGTGCCAGCAGCTTCGTGGGACAGGGAACCTACGAGCAGTACTTC
>TRBV20-1|NA|few|TRBJ1-5
CSAARGSNQPQHF
TGCAGTGCTGCCAGGGGAAGCAATCAGCCCCAGCATTTT
>TRBV30|NA|few|TRBJ2-4
CAWSQAKNIQYF
TGTGCCTGGAGTCAAGCCAAAAACATTCAGTACTTC
>TRBV20-1|TRBD2|NA|TRBJ2-2
CSARLTSGRGELFF
TGCAGTGCTAGGCTAACTAGCGGGAGGGGGGAGCTGTTTTTT
>TRBV29-1|TRBD1|NA|TRBJ1-5
CSAGQAGQPQHF
TGCAGCGCGGGACAGGCAGGTCAGCCCCAGCATTTT
>TRBV7-3|TRBD1|NA|TRBJ2-7
CASSSGTGSQKEQYF
TGTGCCAGCAGCTCCGGGACAGGCTCCCAGAAGGAGCAGTACTTC
>TRBV5-1|NA|NA|TRBJ2-2
CASMVGSPTGGELFF
TGCGCCAGCATGGTTGGCAGCCCTACGGGCGGGGAGCTGTTTTTT
>TRBV7-9|TRBD2|few|TRBJ2-5
CASSATDRAAPWTSVLQETQYF
TGTGCCAGCAGCGCCACTGACAGGGCAGCACCCTGGACTAGCGTCCTACAAGAGACCCAGTACTTC
>TRBV6-2/TRBV6-3|NA|few|TRBJ2-1
CASSYWPGVTTSNEQFF
TGTGCCAGCAGTTACTGGCCTGGAGTCACAACCTCGAATGAGCAGTTCTTC
>TRBV7-9|NA|NA|TRBJ1-5
CASDDGGILNQPQHF
TGTGCCAGCGATGATGGGGGGATCTTAAATCAGCCCCAGCATTTT
>TRBV30|TRBD1|NA|TRBJ2-3
CAWGGGQGQDTQYF
TGTGCCTGGGGGGGGGGACAGGGGCAAGATACGCAGTATTTT
>TRBV4-1|NA|few|TRBJ1-1
CASSQERGLSAFF
TGCGCCAGCAGCCAGGAAAGGGGGTTGTCGGCTTTCTTT
>TRBV7-2|NA|few|TRBJ2-2
CASSRQDREVGELFF
TGTGCCAGCAGCCGCCAAGACAGGGAGGTCGGGGAGCTGTTTTTT
>TRBV4-2|TRBD2|NA|TRBJ2-7
CASSQSRLAGDEQYF
TGTGCCAGCAGCCAATCCCGACTAGCGGGGGACGAGCAGTACTTC
>TRBV6-6|NA|many|TRBJ1-1
CASSYSRSAGNTEAFF
TGTGCCAGCAGTTACTCGAGGAGCGCAGGGAACACTGAAGCTTTCTTT
>TRBV6-1|NA|NA|TRBJ2-5
CASSEGDTKTQYF
TGTGCCAGCAGTGAGGGGGACACAAAGACCCAGTACTTC
>TRBV7-9|NA|NA|TRBJ2-7
CASSLVQWPQYF
TGTGCCAGCAGCTTAGTTCAGTGGCCGCAGTACTTC
>TRBV20-1|TRBD1|NA|TRBJ2-7
CSARERQGFSYEQYF
TGCAGTGCTAGAGAACGACAGGGGTTCAGCTACGAGCAGTACTTC
>TRBV12-3/TRBV12-4|TRBD1|few|TRBJ1-5
CASSLSDRADQPQHF
TGTGCCAGCAGCCTCTCGGACAGGGCGGATCAGCCCCAGCATTTT
>TRBV20-1|TRBD1|NA|TRBJ1-6
CSAQDRGNSPLHF
TGCAGTGCTCAGGACAGGGGAAATTCACCCCTCCACTTT
>TRBV12-3/TRBV12-4|NA|few|TRBJ2-3
CASSLVAGPDTQYF
TGTGCCAGCAGTTTAGTGGCAGGCCCAGATACGCAGTATTTT